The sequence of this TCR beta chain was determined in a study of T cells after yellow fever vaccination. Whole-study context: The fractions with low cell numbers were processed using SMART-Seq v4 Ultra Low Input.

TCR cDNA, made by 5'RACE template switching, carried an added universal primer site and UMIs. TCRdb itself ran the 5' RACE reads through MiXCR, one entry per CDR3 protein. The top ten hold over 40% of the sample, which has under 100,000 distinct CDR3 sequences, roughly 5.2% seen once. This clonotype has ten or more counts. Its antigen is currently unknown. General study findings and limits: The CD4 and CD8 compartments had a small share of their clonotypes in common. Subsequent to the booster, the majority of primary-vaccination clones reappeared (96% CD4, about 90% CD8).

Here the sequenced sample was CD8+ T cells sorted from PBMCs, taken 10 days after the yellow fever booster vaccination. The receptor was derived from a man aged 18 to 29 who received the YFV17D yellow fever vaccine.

CDR3 amino acids: CASSPSGPHQYF. The CDR3 DNA is TGTGCCAGCAGTCCGAGCGGACCACACCAGTACTTC. This chain joins TRBV28 and TRBJ2-5; a weak D match, TRBD2 (5 bases). Germline V lookup: CDR1 MDHEN, CDR2 SYDVKM. With 5 bases removed from V and 10 bases from J, the gap between germline ends came to 14 bases. The CDR3 loop spans 12 amino acids.